The clone carrying this T cell receptor (beta chain) was recorded at least ten times. This record comes from a study of T cells in Graves' hyperthyroidism and ophthalmopathy. V lost 5 bases, J lost 5 bases, and 8 bases stayed unmatched. This CDR3 has 15 residues. Germline loops: CDR1 MDHEN, CDR2 SYDVKM. From RNA transcripts, TCR beta CDR3 regions were amplified. Carried out on the TCR CDR3, a first-round RT-PCR used the HTBI primer set. TCRdb independently ran MiXCR on the multiplex PCR reads; one entry per CDR3 protein. In the table there are 600,000 to 750,000 distinct CDR3 sequences, around 15% of which are singletons.

The specimen was blood. The rearrangement links TRBV28 to TRBJ1-1; TRBD1 aligns across 10 bases. The TCR was taken from a man between 45 and 60 years old with Graves' hyperthyroidism. The CDR3, as DNA: TGTGCCAGCAGTCTGAGGACAGGGGGAGTGACTGAAGCTTTCTTT. This sequence encodes CASSLRTGGVTEAFF.